Below, 18 T cell receptor beta chains from the same sample are listed, as sequenced in a study of OX40 agonist ivuxolimab in advanced cancers. The protocol used for the library was the immunoSEQ multiplex PCR assay. TCRdb obtained this table from immuneACCESS and retained in-frame rearrangements with V and J assigned. These tables miss some clones; where compared with another copy, unresolved V genes account for less than half of the shortfall, and the remainder is unexplained. The table for this sample lists about 73,000 clones; about 90% of them were counted only once. The ten largest account for around 2.6% of the sample. The sequencing used CD4+ or CD8+ T cells sorted from blood, collected in a trial of the OX40 agonist ivuxolimab. These receptors all stem from an adult with an advanced solid tumor such as melanoma, head and neck, liver or kidney cancer.

The chain combines TRBV11-2 with TRBJ2-5, with D hard to call. The CDR3 runs 16 residues. Trimming removed 0 bases at V and 5 bases at J, with 16 bases between. Germline CDR1 SGHAT, CDR2 FQNNGV. The CDR3 loop is CASSLDGSSPRETQYF. The CDR3 DNA sequence: TGTGCCAGCAGCTTAGATGGCAGCTCCCCCAGGGAGACCCAGTACTTC.

The CDR3 here is CASSLGSGNQPQHF. The CDR3 DNA reads as TGTGCCAGCAGTTTAGGGAGCGGCAATCAGCCCCAGCATTTT. The rearrangement uses TRBV27 and TRBJ1-5; D not certain. The CDR3 contains 14 residues. V dropped 2 bases and J dropped 2 bases, with 7 bases sitting between them. Looked up from germline, CDR1 is MNHEY and CDR2 is SMNVEV (reference sequence).

The chain has TRBV2 and TRBJ1-2; D not resolved. Germline V gene lookup returns CDR1 SNHLY and CDR2 FYNNEI. Trimming cost V 2 bases and J 1 base, with 5 bases left between them. The CDR3 totals 13 residues. The CDR3 coding sequence is TGTGCCAGCAGTGAACAGCTTAACTATGGCTACACCTTC. Translated: CASSEQLNYGYTF.

The table lists this clone with a count of one. The rearrangement uses TRBV6-1 and TRBJ1-2; D is uncertain. Germline V gene sequence: CDR1 MNHNS, CDR2 SASEGT. Between the trimmed V and J ends, which lost 11 bases and 2 bases, there was a span of 21 bases. This CDR3 is 15 amino acids long. In DNA, the CDR3 is TGTGCCCTTGAGGACCCGTCGACAAAGAACTATGGCTACACCTTC. The encoded protein is CALEDPSTKNYGYTF.

The gene calls are TRBV25-1 and TRBJ2-1, with D possibly called TRBD1 or TRBD2 (6 bases each). Trimming left V 3 bases short and J 0 bases short, with 9 bases between. Germline V lookup: CDR1 MGHDK, CDR2 SYGVNS. The CDR3 is 15 residues long. The CDR3 loop reads CASSDTGASYNEQFF. CDR3 nucleotide sequence: TGTGCCAGCAGTGATACGGGGGCCTCCTACAATGAGCAGTTCTTC.

V is TRBV5-1 and J is TRBJ2-2; 11 positions agree with TRBD2. CDR3 length: 17 amino acids. Per germline, CDR1 SGHRS and CDR2 YFSETQ. Trimming removed 0 bases from V and 5 bases from J; junction bases left unmatched: 6. The CDR3 spells CASSLGRTSGRTGELFF. The CDR3 DNA is TGCGCCAGCAGCTTGGGACGGACTAGCGGGCGTACCGGGGAGCTGTTTTTT.

This clone came up once. The chain has TRBV4-1 and TRBJ2-7; perhaps TRBD1 as D (5 bases). The germline CDR1 and CDR2 sequences are MGHRA and YSYEKL. Trimming shortened V by 4 bases and J by 3 bases, and 16 bases separated the two germline ends. This CDR3 contains 15 residues. The CDR3 sequence is CASSPGIGLNYEQYF. The DNA of the CDR3 is TGCGCCAGCAGCCCAGGGATTGGGCTAAACTACGAGCAGTACTTC.

This clone was picked up one time. The chain recombines TRBV5-1 with TRBJ2-3; 7 nucleotides align to TRBD2. The CDR3 has 15 residues. J gave up 9 bases and V 6 bases, and 16 bases lay outside the gene matches. Germline loops: CDR1 SGHRS, CDR2 YFSETQ. As DNA, the CDR3 is TGCGCCAGCAACCGTTACGGGAGGAAGGCTGACACGCAGTATTTT. It encodes CASNRYGRKADTQYF.

The chain combines TRBV30 with TRBJ1-3; perhaps TRBD1 as D (5 bases). The CDR3 is made up of 14 amino acids. Trimming removed 0 bases at V and 4 bases at J, with 10 bases between. Germline V gene data show CDR1 as GTSNPN and CDR2 as SVGIG (reference sequence). CDR3: CAWSVGGAGNTIYF. The CDR3 DNA follows: TGTGCCTGGAGTGTTGGGGGAGCGGGAAACACCATATATTTT.

The chain is built from TRBV30 and TRBJ2-7; the D gene could be TRBD1 or TRBD2 (5 bases each). Germline lookup yields CDR1 GTSNPN and CDR2 SVGIG (reference sequence). Trimming shortened V by 1 base and J by 4 bases, and 14 bases separated the two germline ends. This CDR3 region has 14 residues. CDR3 bases: TGTGCCTGGAGTGCGGGGACGGGATCTTACGAGCAGTACTTC. Protein: CAWSAGTGSYEQYF.

The rearrangement joins TRBV5-4 to TRBJ2-3; TRBD1 might be the D (5 bases). The CDR3 totals 14 residues. Trimming shortened V by 5 bases and J by 0 bases, and 10 bases separated the two germline ends. Germline V gene lookup returns CDR1 SGHNT and CDR2 YYREEE (reference sequence). CDR3 sequence (DNA): TGTGCCAGCAGTGGGGCGGTTAGCACAGATACGCAGTATTTT. Protein: CASSGAVSTDTQYF.

The rearrangement links TRBV10-3 to TRBJ1-1; TRBD1 aligns across 11 bases. J gave up 8 bases and V 0 bases, and 2 bases lay outside the gene matches. The CDR3 spans 14 residues. CDR1 and CDR2 (germline): ENHRY, SYGVKD. CDR3 region: CAISESGQGAEAFF. The CDR3 nucleotides read TGTGCCATCAGTGAGTCCGGACAGGGGGCGGAAGCTTTCTTT.

The rearrangement joins TRBV6-6 to TRBJ2-7; D might be TRBD2 (6 bases). This CDR3 contains 13 residues. The V gene's germline CDR1 is MNHNY and CDR2 SVGAGI (reference sequence). V lost 4 bases to trimming and J lost 4 bases, with 11 bases between them. This CDR3 is CASSWAEGYEQYF. DNA for the CDR3: TGTGCCAGCAGTTGGGCGGAGGGGTACGAGCAGTACTTC.

The rearrangement uses TRBV11-2 and TRBJ2-3; TRBD2 aligns across 15 bases. After removal of 5 bases from V and 0 bases from J, the junction contained 9 bases not matched to a gene. The CDR3 runs to 19 residues. Germline V CDR1 and CDR2: SGHAT, FQNNGV. CDR3 nucleotides: TGTGCCAGCAGCGACGGACTAGCGGGAGGGCCGAGGAGCACAGATACGCAGTATTTT. It translates to CASSDGLAGGPRSTDTQYF.

This rearrangement joins TRBV5-6 to TRBJ1-2; TRBD1 matches 9 bases. The CDR3 covers 16 residues. The V segment lost 4 bases and the J segment 6 bases; nucleotides outside the gene matches: 13. Germline V gene lookup returns CDR1 SGHDT and CDR2 YYEEEE. The CDR3 region has the DNA TGTGCCAGCAGCCCATCCCGGGACAGGGCTCCCCATGGCTACACCTTC. It codes for CASSPSRDRAPHGYTF.

The chain couples TRBV19 to TRBJ2-5; D possibly uses TRBD1 or TRBD2 (6 bases each). Germline V gene sequence: CDR1 LNHDA, CDR2 SQIVND (reference sequence). Trimming took 3 bases from V and 5 from J, leaving 13 bases between them. The CDR3 length is 14 residues. CDR3 nucleotide sequence: TGTGCCAGTAGTATTGGGGGGCGCCGGGAGACCCAGTACTTC. Translated, it gives CASSIGGRRETQYF.

The J gene is TRBJ2-5, the V gene TRBV2; unclear D gene. The last part of the DNA fits TRBJ2-7 better; the J call may be wrong. This CDR3 is built from 11 residues. Germline V gene lookup returns CDR1 SNHLY and CDR2 FYNNEI. Here the CDR3 reads CASSVSYEQYF. For the CDR3, the DNA is TGTGCCAGCAGTGTTTCCTACGAGCAGTACTTC.

The rearrangement uses TRBV5-1 and TRBJ2-2, with 8 bases fitting TRBD2. The length of the CDR3 is 15 residues. Trimming took 4 bases from V and 7 from J; bases not matched to a gene: 9. The germline gives CDR1 SGHRS, CDR2 YFSETQ. CDR3 region: CASSPGTRSGGELFF. CDR3 sequence (DNA): TGCGCCAGCAGCCCCGGGACTAGATCCGGCGGGGAGCTGTTTTTT.